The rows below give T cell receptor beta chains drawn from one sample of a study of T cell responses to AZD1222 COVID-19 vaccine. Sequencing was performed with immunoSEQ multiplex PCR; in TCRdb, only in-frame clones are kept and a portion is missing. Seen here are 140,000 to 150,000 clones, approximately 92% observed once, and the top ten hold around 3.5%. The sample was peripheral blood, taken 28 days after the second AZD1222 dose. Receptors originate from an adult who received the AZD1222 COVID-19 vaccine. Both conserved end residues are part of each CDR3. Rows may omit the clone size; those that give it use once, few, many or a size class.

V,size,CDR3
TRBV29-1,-,CSVEVLGERGTEAFF
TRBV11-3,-,CASSSRNGNTIYF
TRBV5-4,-,CASSPPAGGWDTQYF
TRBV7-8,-,CASSFGRRVATYEQYF
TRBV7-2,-,CASSLAPPAGGAYEQYF
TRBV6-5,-,CASRFRATNEKLFF
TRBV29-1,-,CSGTGLAGVREQFF
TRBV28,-,CASSTGTGHYEQYF
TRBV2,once,CANGGGHSGNTIYF
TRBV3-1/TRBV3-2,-,CASSQVVVGTGGTGELFF
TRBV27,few,CASSSGFRKLFF
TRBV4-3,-,CASSQYARNNEQFF
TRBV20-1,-,CSAIALGYTF
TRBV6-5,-,CASGDPGQLNQPQHF
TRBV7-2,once,CASSSKTGTVNYGYTF
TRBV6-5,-,CASSSTGTVSSEKLFF
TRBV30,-,CACSVQGNQPQHF
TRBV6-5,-,CASSYGRRQETQYF
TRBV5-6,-,CASSFRGSGNYEQYF
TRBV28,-,CASSLGDPSSYNSPLHF
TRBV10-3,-,CAISGRAGDLAAWGYTF
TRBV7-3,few,CASSQGSYNEQFF
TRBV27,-,CASTSPSAVYSYNEQFF
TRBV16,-,CASSQSAGTDSNQPQHF
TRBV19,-,CASTDIQSSGNTIYF
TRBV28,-,CASRDRANYGYTF
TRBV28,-,CASSLRPGRGDTGELFF
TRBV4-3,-,CASSQDPVLYGYTF
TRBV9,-,CASSVGLFEGYGYTF
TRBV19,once,CASIDSPRRTGSPLHF
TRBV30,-,CAWSTGQETQYF
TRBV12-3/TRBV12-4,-,CASSLSQETQYF
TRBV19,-,CASRSQGTSKNIQYF
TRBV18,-,CASSPQGETEAFF
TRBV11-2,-,CASSYTGTGVYNEQFF
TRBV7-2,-,CASSLARANTGELFF
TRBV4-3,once,CASSLTHGQGSNQPQHF
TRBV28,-,CASSDFYPEAFF
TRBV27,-,CASSLNRGTNTEAFF
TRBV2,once,CASSSGTYNEQFF
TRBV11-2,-,CASSLRREETQYF
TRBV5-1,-,CASSYQGAGGEKLFF
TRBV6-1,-,CASSEDRDQETQYF
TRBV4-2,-,CASSQDEGTQPQHF
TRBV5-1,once,CASSRTSAATGELFF
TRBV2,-,CASQDRGPDNNEQFF
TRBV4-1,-,CASSHPGRVSTEAFF
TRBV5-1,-,CASSLLGVDSPLHF
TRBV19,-,CASSSTGGGYGYTF
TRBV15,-,CATSRVGQGAGELFF
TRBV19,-,CASSLNGGEDGYTF
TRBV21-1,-,CASSIQGGSYTIYF
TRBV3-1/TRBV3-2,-,CASSLVNEQFF
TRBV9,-,CASSVDPPSPRLSGNTIYF
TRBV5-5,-,CASSPVPGRGLGYTF
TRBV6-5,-,CASIGTGPNYGYTF
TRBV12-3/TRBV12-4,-,CASSLGYEQYF
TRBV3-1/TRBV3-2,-,CASSPRLPNNEQFF
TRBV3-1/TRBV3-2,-,CASSHPGTSGRAYEQYF
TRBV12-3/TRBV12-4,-,CASSRAENTEAFF